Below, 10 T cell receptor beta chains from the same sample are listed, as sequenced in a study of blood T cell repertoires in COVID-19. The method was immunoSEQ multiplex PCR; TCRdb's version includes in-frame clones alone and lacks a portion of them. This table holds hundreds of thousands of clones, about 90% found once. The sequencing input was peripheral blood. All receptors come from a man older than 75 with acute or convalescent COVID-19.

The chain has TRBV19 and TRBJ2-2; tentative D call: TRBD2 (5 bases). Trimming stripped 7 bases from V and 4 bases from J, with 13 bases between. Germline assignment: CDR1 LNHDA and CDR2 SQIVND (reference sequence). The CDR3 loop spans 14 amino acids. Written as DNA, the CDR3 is TGTGCCAGTAATAGAGGAGGAGGCACCGGGGAGCTGTTTTTT. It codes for CASNRGGGTGELFF.

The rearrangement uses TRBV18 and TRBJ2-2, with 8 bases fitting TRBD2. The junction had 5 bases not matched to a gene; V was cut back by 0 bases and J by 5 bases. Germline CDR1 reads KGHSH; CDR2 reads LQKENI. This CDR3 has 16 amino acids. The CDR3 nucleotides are TGTGCCAGCTCACCACCGGTACTAGCGGCGACCGGGGAGCTGTTTTTT. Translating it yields CASSPPVLAATGELFF.

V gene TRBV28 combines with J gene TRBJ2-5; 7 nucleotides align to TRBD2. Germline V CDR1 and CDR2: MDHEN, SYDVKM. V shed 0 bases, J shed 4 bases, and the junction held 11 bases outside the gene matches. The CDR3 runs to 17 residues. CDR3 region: CASSLWGSGDWRETQYF. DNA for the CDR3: TGTGCCAGCAGTTTATGGGGGAGCGGGGACTGGAGAGAGACCCAGTACTTC.

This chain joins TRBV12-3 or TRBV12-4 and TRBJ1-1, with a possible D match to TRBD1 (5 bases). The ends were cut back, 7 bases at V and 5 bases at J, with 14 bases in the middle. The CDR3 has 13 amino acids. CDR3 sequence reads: CASTSGRVTEAFF. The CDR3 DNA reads TGTGCCAGCACCTCCGGCAGGGTTACTGAAGCTTTCTTT.

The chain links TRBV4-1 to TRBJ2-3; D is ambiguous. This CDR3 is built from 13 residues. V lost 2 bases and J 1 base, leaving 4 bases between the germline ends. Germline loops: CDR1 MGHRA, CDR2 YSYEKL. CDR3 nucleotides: TGCGCCAGCAGCCAACAGGGCACAGATACGCAGTATTTT. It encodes CASSQQGTDTQYF.

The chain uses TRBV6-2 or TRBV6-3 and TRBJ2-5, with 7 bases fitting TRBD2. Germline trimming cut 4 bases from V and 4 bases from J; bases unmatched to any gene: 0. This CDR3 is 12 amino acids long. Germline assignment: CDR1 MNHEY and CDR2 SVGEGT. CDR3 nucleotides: TGTGCCAGCAGTTCGGGAGGAGAGACCCAGTACTTC. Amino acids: CASSSGGETQYF.

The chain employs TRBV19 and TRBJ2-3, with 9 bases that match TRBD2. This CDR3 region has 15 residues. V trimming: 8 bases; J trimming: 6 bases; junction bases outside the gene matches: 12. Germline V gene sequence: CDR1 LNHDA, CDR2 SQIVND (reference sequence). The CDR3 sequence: CASRFRVAGVDTQYF. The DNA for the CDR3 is TGTGCCAGTCGGTTTCGGGTAGCGGGGGTGGATACGCAGTATTTT.

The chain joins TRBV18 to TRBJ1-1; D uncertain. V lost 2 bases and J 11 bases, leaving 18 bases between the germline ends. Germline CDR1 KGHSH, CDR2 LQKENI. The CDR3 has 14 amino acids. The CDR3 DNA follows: TGTGCCAGCTCACCAGCCAAATTGGAGGGTCGGGCTTTCTTT. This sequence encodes CASSPAKLEGRAFF.

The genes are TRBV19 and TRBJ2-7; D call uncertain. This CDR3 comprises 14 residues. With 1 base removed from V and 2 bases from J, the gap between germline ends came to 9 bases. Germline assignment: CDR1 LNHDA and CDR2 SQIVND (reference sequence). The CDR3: CASSIGPGPYEQYF. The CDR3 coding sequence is TGTGCCAGTAGTATAGGGCCAGGCCCCTACGAGCAGTACTTC.

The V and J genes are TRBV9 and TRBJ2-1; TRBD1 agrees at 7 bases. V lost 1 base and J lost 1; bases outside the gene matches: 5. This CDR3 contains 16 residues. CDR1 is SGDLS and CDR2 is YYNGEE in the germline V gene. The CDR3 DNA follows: TGTGCCAGCAGCGTATCACAGGGGAAGTCCTACAATGAGCAGTTCTTC. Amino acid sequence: CASSVSQGKSYNEQFF. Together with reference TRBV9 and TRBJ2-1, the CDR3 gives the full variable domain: DSGVTQTPKHLITATGQRVTLRCSPRSGDLSVYWYQQSLDQGLQFLIQYYNGEERAKGNILERFSAQQFPDLHSELNLSSLELGDSALYFCASSVSQGKSYNEQFFGPGTRLTVL.